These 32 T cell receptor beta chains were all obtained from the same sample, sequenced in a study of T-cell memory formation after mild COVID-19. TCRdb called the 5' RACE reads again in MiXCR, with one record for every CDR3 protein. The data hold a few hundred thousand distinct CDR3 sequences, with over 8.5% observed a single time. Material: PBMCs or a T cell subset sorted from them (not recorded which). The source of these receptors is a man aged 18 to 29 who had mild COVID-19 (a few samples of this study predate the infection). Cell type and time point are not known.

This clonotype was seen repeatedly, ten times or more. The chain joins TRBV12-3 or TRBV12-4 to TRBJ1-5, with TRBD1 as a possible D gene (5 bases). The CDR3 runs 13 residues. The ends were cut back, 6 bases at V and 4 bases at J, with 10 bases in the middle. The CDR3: CASSLGRNQPQHF. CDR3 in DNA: TGTGCCAGCAGCTTGGGACGGAATCAGCCCCAGCATTTT.

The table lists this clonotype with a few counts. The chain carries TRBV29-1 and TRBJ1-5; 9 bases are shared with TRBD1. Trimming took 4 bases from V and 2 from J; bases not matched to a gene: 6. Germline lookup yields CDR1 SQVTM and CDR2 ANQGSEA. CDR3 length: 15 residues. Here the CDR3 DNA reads TGCAGCGTTGCTACAGGGGGCGTGGGCAATCAGCCCCAGCATTTT. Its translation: CSVATGGVGNQPQHF.

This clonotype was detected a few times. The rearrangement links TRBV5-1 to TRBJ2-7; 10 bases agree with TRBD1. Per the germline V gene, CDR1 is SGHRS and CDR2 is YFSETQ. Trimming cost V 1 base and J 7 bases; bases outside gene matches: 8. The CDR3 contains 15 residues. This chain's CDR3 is CASSLHGTGVQEQYF. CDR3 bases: TGCGCCAGCAGCTTGCACGGGACAGGGGTTCAAGAGCAGTACTTC.

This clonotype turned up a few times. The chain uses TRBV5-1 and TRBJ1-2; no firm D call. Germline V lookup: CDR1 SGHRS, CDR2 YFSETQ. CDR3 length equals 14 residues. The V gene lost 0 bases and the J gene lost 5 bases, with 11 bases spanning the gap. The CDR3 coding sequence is TGCGCCAGCAGCTTGGTGTCAGGCCAATATGGCTACACCTTC. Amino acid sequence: CASSLVSGQYGYTF.

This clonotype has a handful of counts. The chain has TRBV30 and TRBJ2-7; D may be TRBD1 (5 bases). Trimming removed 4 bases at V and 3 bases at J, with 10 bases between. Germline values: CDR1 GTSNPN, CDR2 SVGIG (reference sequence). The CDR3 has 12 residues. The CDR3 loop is CAWTSDSYEQYF. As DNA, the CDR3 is TGTGCCTGGACTTCTGACAGCTACGAGCAGTACTTC.

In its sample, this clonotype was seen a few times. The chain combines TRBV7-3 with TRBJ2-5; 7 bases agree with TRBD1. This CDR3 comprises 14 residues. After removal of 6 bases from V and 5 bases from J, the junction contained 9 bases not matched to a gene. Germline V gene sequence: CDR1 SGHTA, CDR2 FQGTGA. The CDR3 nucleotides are TGTGCCAGCAGTTATACAGGGGTGGGGGAGACCCAGTACTTC. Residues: CASSYTGVGETQYF.

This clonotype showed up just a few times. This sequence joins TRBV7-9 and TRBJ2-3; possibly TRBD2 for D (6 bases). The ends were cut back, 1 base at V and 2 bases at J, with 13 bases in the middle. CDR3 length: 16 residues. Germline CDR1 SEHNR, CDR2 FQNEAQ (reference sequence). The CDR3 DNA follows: TGTGCCAGCAGCTTAGTGGTAGCGGCAATCACAGATACGCAGTATTTT. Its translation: CASSLVVAAITDTQYF.

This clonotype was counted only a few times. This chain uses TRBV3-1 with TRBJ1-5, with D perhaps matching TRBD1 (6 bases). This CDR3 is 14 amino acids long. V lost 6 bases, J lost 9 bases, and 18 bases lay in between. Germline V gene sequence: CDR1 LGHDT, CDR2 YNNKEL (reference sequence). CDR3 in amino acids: CASRSRGSLPPQHF. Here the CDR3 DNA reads TGTGCCAGCAGGTCCAGGGGAAGCCTTCCGCCCCAGCATTTT.

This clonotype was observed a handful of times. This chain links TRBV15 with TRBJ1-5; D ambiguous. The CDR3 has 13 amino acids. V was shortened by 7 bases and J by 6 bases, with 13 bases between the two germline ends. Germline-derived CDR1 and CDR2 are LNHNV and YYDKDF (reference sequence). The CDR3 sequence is CATNTGTSQPQHF. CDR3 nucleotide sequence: TGTGCCACCAACACGGGTACTAGTCAGCCCCAGCATTTT. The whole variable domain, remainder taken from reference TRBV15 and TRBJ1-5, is DAMVIQNPRYQVTQFGKPVTLSCSQTLNHNVMYWYQQKSSQAPKLLFHYYDKDFNNEADTPDNFQSRRPNTSFCFLDIRSPGLGDTAMYLCATNTGTSQPQHFGDGTRLSIL.

CDR3 sequence reads: CASSDSGGRTYNEQFF. For the CDR3, the DNA is TGTGCCAGCAGTGATTCCGGGGGTCGCACCTACAATGAGCAGTTCTTC. The chain employs TRBV12-3 or TRBV12-4 and TRBJ2-1, with D possibly being TRBD2 (6 bases). Trimming removed 5 bases at V and 2 bases at J, with 16 bases between. This CDR3 region has 16 residues.

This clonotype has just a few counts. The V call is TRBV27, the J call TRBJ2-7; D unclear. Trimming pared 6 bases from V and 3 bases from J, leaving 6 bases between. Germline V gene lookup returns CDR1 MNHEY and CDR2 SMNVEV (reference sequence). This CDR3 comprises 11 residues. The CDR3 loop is CASREFYEQYF. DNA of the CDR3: TGTGCCAGCAGGGAATTCTACGAGCAGTACTTC.

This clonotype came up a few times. The CDR3 DNA sequence: TGCGCCAGCAGCCAGGAGGGACAGCTGAGCTCCTACAATGAGCAGTTCTTC. It yields the protein CASSQEGQLSSYNEQFF. The chain links TRBV4-1 to TRBJ2-1; perhaps TRBD1 as D (7 bases). Germline CDR1 is MGHRA and CDR2 is YSYEKL. With 3 bases removed from V and 0 bases from J, the gap between germline ends came to 15 bases. The CDR3 consists of 17 residues.

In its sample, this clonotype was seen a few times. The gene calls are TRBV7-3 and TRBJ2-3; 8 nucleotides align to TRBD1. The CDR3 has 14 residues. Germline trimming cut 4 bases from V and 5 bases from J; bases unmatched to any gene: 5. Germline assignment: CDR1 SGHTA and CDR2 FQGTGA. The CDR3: CASSSQGAGDTQYF. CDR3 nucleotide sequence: TGTGCCAGCAGCTCCCAGGGGGCGGGAGATACGCAGTATTTT.

The CDR3 bases are TGTGCCAGCAGCTTAGTGGCAGGGTCCGGGACAGATACGCAGTATTTT. It is translated as CASSLVAGSGTDTQYF. The chain employs TRBV11-2 and TRBJ2-3, with a possible D match to TRBD1 (5 bases). The ends were cut back, 1 base at V and 3 bases at J, with 14 bases in the middle. Germline lookup yields CDR1 SGHAT and CDR2 FQNNGV. The CDR3 has 16 amino acids.

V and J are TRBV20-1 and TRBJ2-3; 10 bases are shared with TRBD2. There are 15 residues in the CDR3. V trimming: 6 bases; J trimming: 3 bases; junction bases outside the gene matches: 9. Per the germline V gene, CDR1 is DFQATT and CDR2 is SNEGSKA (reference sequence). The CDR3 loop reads CSASRIAGGTDTQYF. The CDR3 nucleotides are TGCAGTGCCAGTCGGATAGCGGGGGGAACAGATACGCAGTATTTT.

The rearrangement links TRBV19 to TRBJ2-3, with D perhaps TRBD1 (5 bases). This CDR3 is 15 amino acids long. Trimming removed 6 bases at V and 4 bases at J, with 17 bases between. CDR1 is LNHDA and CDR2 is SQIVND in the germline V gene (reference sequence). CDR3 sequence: CASSGHPSPPDTQYF. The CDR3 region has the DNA TGTGCCAGTAGCGGACACCCATCACCCCCAGATACGCAGTATTTT.

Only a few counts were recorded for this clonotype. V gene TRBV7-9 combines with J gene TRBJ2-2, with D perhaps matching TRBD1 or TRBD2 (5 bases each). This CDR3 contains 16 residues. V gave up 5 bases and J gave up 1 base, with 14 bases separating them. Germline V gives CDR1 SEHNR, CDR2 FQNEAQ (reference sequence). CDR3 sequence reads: CASSPIGAQNTGELFF. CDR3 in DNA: TGTGCCAGCAGCCCCATCGGGGCCCAGAACACCGGGGAGCTGTTTTTT.

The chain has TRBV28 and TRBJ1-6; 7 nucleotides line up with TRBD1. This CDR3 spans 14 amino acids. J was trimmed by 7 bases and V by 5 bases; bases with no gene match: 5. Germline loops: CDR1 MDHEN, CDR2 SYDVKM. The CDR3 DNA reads TGTGCCAGCAGTCCCGGGACAGTGAATTCACCCCTCCACTTT. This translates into CASSPGTVNSPLHF.

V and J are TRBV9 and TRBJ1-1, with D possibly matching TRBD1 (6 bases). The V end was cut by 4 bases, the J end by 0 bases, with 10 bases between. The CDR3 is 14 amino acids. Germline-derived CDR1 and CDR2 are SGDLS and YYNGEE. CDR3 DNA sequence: TGTGCCAGCAGCTTAAACAGGGTGAACACTGAAGCTTTCTTT. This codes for CASSLNRVNTEAFF.

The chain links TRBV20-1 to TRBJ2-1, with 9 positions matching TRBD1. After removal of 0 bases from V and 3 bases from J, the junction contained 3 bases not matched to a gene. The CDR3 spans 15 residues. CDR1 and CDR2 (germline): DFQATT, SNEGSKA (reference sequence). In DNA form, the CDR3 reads TGCAGTGCTAGAGACCCGACAGGGGGCTACAATGAGCAGTTCTTC. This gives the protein CSARDPTGGYNEQFF.

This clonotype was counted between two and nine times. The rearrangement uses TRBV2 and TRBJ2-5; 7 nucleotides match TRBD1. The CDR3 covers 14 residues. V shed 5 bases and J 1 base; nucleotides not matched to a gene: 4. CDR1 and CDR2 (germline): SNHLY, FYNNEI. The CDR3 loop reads CASSSDRAQETQYF. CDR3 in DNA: TGTGCCAGCAGTTCCGACAGGGCCCAAGAGACCCAGTACTTC. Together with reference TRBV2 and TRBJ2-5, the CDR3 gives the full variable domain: EPEVTQTPSHQVTQMGQEVILRCVPISNHLYFYWYRQILGQKVEFLVSFYNNEISEKSEIFDDQFSVERPDGSNFTLKIRSTKLEDSAMYFCASSSDRAQETQYFGPGTRLLVL.

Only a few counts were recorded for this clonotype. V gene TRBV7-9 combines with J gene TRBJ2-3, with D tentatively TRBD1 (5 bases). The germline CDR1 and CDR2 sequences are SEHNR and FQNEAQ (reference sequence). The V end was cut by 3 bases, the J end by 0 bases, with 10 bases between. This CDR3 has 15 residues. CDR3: CASSFDGASTDTQYF. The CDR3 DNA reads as TGTGCCAGCAGCTTTGATGGGGCTAGCACAGATACGCAGTATTTT.

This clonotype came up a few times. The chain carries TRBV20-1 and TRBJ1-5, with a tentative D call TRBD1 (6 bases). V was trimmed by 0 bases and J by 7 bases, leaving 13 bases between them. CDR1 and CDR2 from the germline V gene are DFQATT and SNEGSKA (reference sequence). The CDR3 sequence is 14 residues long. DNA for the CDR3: TGCAGTGCTAGAGATGCCAGGGGTGGCCAGCCCCAGCATTTT. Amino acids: CSARDARGGQPQHF.

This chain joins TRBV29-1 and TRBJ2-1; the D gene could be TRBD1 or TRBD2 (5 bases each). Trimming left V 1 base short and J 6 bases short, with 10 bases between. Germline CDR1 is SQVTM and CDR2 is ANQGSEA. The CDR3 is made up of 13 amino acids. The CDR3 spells CSVEASGGNEQFF. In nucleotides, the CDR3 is TGCAGCGTTGAAGCATCTGGGGGCAATGAGCAGTTCTTC.

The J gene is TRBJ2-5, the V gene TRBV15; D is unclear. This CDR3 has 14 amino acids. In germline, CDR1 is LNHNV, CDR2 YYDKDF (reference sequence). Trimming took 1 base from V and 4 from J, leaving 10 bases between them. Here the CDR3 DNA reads TGTGCCACCAGCAGAGGGCTCCCCCCAGAGACCCAGTACTTC. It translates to CATSRGLPPETQYF.

CDR3 sequence reads: CSAARTARETQYF. CDR3 coding DNA: TGCAGTGCTGCTCGGACCGCCCGGGAGACCCAGTACTTC. This chain connects TRBV20-1 to TRBJ2-5; D is unclear. Trimming took 5 bases from V and 5 from J, leaving 15 bases between them. The germline CDR1 and CDR2 sequences are DFQATT and SNEGSKA (reference sequence). This CDR3 spans 13 amino acids.

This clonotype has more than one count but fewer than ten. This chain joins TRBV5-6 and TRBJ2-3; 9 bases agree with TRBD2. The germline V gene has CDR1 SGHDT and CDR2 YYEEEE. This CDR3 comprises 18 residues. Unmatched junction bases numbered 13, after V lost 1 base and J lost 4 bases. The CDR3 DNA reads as TGTGCCAGCAGCTTGTTGCAAATAAGTGGCGGGGGGGCAGATACGCAGTATTTT. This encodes CASSLLQISGGGADTQYF.

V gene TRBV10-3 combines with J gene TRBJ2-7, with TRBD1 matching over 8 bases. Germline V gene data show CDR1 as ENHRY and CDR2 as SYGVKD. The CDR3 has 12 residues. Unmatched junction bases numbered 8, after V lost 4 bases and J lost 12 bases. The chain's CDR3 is CAISGFAGQAYF. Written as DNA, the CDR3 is TGTGCCATCAGTGGTTTTGCGGGACAGGCGTACTTC.

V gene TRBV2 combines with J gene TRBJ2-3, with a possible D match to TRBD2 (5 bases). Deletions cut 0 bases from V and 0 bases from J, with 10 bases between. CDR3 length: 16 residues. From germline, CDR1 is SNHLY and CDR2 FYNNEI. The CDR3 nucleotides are TGTGCCAGCAGTGAAGCCTCTAGCCCCAGCACAGATACGCAGTATTTT. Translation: CASSEASSPSTDTQYF.

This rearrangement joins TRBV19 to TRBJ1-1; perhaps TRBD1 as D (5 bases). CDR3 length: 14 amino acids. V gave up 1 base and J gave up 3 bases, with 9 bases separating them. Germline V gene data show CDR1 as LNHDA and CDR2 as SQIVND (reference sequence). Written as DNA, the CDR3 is TGTGCCAGTAGTATAGTGGGGGGAGACACTGAAGCTTTCTTT. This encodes CASSIVGGDTEAFF.

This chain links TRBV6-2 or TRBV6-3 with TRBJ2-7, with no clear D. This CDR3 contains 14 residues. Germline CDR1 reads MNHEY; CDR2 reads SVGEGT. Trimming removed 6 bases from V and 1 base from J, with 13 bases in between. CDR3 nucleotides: TGTGCCAGCAGACGGCCCCTGGGGTCCTACGAGCAGTACTTC. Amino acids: CASRRPLGSYEQYF.

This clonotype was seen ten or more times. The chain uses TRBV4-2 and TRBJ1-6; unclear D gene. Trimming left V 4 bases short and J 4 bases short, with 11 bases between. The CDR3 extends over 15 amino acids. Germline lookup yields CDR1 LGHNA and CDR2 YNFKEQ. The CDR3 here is CASSPTLGYNSPLHF. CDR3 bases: TGTGCCAGCAGCCCGACGTTGGGGTATAATTCACCCCTCCACTTT.